This TCR beta chain was observed in a study of T-cell reconstitution after alpha-beta-depleted transplantation in children. Notes on the study in general: A year post-transplant, T-cell counts and diversity derived mostly from newly produced T cells. Surviving recipient T cells and thymic progenitors produced the high day-60 TCRbeta diversity seen in some patients. Expanded graft clones numbering several hundred reportedly gave rise to alpha-beta T cells about two months after transplant.

Unique molecular identifiers were incorporated during preparation of the TCRbeta library. From the PCR reads, TCRdb called clonotypes with MiXCR, one entry per CDR3 protein. This table holds 250,000 to 300,000 distinct CDR3 sequences, around 7.1% found once. This CDR3 spans 13 amino acids. V gave up 3 bases and J gave up 7 bases, with 12 bases separating them. Germline-derived CDR1 and CDR2 are SNHLY and FYNNEI. This clonotype came up many times. What it recognizes is unknown. The V call is TRBV2, the J call TRBJ1-2; D is uncertain. The sequencing used peripheral blood, collected 360 days after TCRalphabeta/CD19-depleted stem cell transplant. The TCR was taken from a female patient between 2 and 15 years old who had a stem cell transplant for Fanconi anemia, so the T cells may come from the graft donor. CDR3 residues: CASSDRERVGYTF. In DNA form, the CDR3 reads TGTGCCAGCAGTGATAGGGAAAGGGTTGGCTACACCTTC.